Sequencing of this T cell receptor (beta chain) was carried out in a study of cytomegalovirus exposure and HLA in healthy donors. The study ran its PCR with 60 Vbeta and 13 Jbeta primers. Using immunoSEQ multiplex PCR, the repertoire was profiled, and TCRdb retains in-frame clones only, with some absent. This sample carries approximately 100,000 clones, about 83% of them seen once, and the ten largest clones take roughly a sixth. The CDR3 sequence is 14 residues long. The V gene lost 5 bases and the J gene lost 10 bases, with 18 bases spanning the gap. Germline V gene lookup returns CDR1 MNHEY and CDR2 SVGAGI.

The chain recombines TRBV6-5 with TRBJ1-5, with D perhaps matching TRBD1 (6 bases). The receptor was isolated from a man aged 60-69 years in good health and CMV-seropositive. Sequenced material: PBMCs. CDR3 DNA sequence: TGTGCCAGCAGTGAAACAGGGTCATCCCGCCCCCAGCATTTT. Protein product: CASSETGSSRPQHF.